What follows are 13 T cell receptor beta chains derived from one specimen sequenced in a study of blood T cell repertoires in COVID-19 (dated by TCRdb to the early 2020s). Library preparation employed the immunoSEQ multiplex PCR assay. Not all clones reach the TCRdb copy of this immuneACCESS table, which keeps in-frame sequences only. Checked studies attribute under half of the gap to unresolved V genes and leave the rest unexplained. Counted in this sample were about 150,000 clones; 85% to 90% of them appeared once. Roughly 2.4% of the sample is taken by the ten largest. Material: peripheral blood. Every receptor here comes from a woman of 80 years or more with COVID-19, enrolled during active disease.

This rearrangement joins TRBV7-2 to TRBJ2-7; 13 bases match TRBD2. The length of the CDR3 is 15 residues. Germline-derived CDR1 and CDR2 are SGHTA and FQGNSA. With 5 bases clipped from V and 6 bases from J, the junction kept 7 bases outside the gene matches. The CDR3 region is CASSLGLAGDGEQYF. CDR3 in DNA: TGTGCCAGCAGCCTAGGACTAGCGGGAGATGGCGAGCAGTACTTC.

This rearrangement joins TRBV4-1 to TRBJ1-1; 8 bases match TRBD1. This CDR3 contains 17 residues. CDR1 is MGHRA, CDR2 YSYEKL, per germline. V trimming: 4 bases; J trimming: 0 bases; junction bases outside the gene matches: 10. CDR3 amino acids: CASSLGQGGTMNTEAFF. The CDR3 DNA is TGCGCCAGCAGCCTCGGACAGGGTGGGACCATGAACACTGAAGCTTTCTTT.

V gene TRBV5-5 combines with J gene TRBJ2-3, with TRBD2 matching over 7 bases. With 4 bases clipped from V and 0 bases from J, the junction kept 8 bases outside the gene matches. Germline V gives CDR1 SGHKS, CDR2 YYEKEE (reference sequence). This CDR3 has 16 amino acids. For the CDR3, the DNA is TGTGCCAGCAGCATTAAAGCGGGGCAAAGCACAGATACGCAGTATTTT. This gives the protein CASSIKAGQSTDTQYF.

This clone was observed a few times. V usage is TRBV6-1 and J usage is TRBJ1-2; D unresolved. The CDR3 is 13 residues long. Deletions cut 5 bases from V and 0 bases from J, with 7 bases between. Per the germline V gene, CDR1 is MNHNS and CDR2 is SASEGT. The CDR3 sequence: CASSTVANYGYTF. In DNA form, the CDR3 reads TGTGCCAGCAGTACCGTAGCTAACTATGGCTACACCTTC.

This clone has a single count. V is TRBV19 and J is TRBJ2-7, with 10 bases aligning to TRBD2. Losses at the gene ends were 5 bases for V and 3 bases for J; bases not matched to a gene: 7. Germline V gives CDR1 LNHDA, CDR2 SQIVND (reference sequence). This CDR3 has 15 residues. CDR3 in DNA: TGTGCCAGTAGTTCCGTCGGGACTAGCGACTACGAGCAGTACTTC. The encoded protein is CASSSVGTSDYEQYF.

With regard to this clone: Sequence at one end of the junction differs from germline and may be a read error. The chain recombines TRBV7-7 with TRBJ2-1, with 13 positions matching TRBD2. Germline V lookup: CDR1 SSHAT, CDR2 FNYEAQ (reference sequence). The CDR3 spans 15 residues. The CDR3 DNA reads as TGTGCTAGCAGCCGCGGACTAGCGGGAGACAATGAGCAGTTCTTC. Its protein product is CASSRGLAGDNEQFF.

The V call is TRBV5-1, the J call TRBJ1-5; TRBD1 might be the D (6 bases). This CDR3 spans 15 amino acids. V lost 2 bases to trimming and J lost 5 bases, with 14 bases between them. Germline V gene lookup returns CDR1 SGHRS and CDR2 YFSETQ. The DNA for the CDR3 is TGCGCCAGCAGCTTAACAGGGTTCACGGATCAGCCCCAGCATTTT. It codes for CASSLTGFTDQPQHF.

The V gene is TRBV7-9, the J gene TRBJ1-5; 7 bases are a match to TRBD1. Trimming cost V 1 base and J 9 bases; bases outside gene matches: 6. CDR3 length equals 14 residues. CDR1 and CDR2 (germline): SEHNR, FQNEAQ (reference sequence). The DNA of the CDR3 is TGTGCCAGCAGCTTAGAAGGGGGCGGATGGCCCCAGCATTTT. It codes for CASSLEGGGWPQHF.

The CDR3 loop is CASSLYRVNEQYF. CDR3 nucleotides: TGTGCCAGCAGCTTATACAGGGTCAACGAGCAGTACTTC. The chain combines TRBV11-2 with TRBJ2-7, with a possible D match to TRBD1 (6 bases). V lost 2 bases and J 5 bases, leaving 10 bases between the germline ends. Germline CDR1 and CDR2: SGHAT and FQNNGV. The CDR3 loop spans 13 amino acids.

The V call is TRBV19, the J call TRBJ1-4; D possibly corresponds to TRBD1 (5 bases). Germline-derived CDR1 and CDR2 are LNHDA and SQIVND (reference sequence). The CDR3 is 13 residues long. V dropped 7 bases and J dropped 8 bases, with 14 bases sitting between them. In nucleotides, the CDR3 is TGTGCCAGTACCGAACTGCGGGGGGAAAAACTGTTTTTT. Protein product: CASTELRGEKLFF.

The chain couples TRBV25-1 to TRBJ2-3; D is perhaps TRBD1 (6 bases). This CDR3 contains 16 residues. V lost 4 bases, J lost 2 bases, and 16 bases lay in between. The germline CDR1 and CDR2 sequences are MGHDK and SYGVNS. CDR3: CASSARQENDTDTQYF. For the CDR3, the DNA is TGTGCCAGCAGTGCCCGACAGGAGAACGACACAGATACGCAGTATTTT.

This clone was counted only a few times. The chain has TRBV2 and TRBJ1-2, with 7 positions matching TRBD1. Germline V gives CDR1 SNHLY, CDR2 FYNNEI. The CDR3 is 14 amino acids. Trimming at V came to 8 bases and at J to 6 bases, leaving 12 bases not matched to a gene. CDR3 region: CASPTTGLVDGYTF. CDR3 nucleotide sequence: TGTGCCAGCCCGACGACAGGGTTGGTAGATGGCTACACCTTC.

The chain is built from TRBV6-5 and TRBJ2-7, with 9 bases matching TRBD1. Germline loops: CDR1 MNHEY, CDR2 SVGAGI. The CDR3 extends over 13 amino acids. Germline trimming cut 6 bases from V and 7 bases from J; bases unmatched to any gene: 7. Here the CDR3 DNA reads TGTGCCAGCAGAAGGGACAGGGCTGAAGAGCAGTACTTC. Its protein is CASRRDRAEEQYF.